This TCR beta chain comes out of a study of T cell changes during pregnancy in multiple sclerosis (dated by TCRdb to between 2017 and 2020). At the level of the whole study: The study looked at changes in the T cell repertoire across pregnancy in women with multiple sclerosis.

The CDR3 spans 14 residues, from the cysteine through the phenylalanine. The DNA shown is the 42-base CDR3, in frame from base 1. The V and J ends are trimmed by 2 bases and 8 bases, leaving 12 bases between them. CDR1 and CDR2 are drawn from the germline V gene: ENHRY, SYGVKD. The library was generated by the immunoSEQ multiplex PCR assay. TCRdb carries this immuneACCESS record with in-frame sequences only. Its versions omit some clonotypes, under half of them owing to an unresolved V gene in the studies checked, with the rest unexplained. The sample has about 55,000 clones on record, 90% of them singletons. The top ten constitute around 0.58% of the sample. In regard to this clone: Its antigen specificity is not known. There are no base qualities to consult, and no much larger clone falls within one base.

This TCR was recovered from a female donor with multiple sclerosis, enrolled in a pregnancy study. The specimen comprised CD4+ T cells from peripheral blood mononuclear cells, sampled in the first trimester of pregnancy. Recombination connected TRBV10-3 to TRBJ1-4; no D gene is confidently identified. The CDR3 protein is CAISERAGREKLFF. The bases are TGTGCCATCAGTGAGAGGGCGGGGAGGGAAAAACTGTTTTTT.